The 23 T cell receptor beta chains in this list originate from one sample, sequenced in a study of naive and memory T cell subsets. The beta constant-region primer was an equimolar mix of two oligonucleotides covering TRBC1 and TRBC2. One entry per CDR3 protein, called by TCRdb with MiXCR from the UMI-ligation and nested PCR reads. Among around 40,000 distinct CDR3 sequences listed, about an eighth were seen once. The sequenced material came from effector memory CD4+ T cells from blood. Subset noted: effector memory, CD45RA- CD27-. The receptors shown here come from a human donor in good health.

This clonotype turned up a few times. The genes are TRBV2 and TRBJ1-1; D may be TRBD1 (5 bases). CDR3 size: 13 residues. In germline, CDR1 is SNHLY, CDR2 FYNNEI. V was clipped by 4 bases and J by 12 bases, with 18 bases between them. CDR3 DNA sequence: TGTGCCAGCAGTGTTTCCCCAGGGTTGGAATCTTTCTTT. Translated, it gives CASSVSPGLESFF.

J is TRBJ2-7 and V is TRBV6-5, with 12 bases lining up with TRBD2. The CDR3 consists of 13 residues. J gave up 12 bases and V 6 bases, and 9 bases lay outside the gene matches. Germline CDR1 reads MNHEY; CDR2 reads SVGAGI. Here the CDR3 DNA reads TGTGCCAGCAGGAGACTAGCGGGAGAATTCCCGTACTTC. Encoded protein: CASRRLAGEFPYF.

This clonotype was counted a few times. The CDR3 sequence: CASSYPIGSRSDTQYF. CDR3 nucleotides: TGTGCCAGCAGTTACCCCATTGGTTCCCGATCAGATACGCAGTATTTT. This rearrangement joins TRBV6-2 or TRBV6-3 to TRBJ2-3; D unresolved. Trimming took 2 bases from V and 4 from J, leaving 16 bases between them. The CDR3 is 16 residues long. The V gene's germline CDR1 is MNHEY and CDR2 SVGEGT.

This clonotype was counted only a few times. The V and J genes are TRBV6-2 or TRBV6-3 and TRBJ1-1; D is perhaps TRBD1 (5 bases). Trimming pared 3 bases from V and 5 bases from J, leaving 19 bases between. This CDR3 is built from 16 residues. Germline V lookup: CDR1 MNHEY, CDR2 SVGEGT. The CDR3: CASSYPSLRGMTEAFF. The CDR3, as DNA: TGTGCCAGCAGTTATCCGAGCCTGCGGGGGATGACTGAAGCTTTCTTT.

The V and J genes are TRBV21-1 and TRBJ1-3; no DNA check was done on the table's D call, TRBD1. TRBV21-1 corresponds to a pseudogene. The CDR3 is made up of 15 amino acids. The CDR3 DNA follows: TGTGCCAGCAGCGACCGACAGGGCGGTGGAAACACCATATATTTT. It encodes CASSDRQGGGNTIYF.

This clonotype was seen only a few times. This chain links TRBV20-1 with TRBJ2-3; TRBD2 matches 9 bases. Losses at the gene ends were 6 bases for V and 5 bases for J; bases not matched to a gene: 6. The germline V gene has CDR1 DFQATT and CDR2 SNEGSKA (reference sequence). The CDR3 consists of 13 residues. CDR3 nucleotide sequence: TGCAGTGCGGCGCGGGAGGGGGAAGATACGCAGTATTTT. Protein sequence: CSAAREGEDTQYF.

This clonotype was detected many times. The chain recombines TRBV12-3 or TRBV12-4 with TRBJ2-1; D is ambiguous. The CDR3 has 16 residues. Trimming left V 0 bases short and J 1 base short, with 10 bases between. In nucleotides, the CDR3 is TGTGCCAGCAGTTTAGCGCGGCGTCTATCCTACAATGAGCAGTTCTTC. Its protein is CASSLARRLSYNEQFF.

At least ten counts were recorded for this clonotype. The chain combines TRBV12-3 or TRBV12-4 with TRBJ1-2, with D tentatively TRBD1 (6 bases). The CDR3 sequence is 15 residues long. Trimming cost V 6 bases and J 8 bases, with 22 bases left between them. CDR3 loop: CASRIAGTTQGGYTF. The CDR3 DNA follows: TGTGCCAGCAGAATAGCCGGGACAACACAAGGAGGCTACACCTTC.

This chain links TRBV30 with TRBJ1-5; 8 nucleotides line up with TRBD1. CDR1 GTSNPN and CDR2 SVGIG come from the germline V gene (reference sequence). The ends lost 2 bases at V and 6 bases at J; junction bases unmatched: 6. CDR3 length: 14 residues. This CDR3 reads CAWSKRTGSQPQHF. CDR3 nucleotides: TGTGCCTGGAGTAAAAGGACAGGGAGTCAGCCCCAGCATTTT.

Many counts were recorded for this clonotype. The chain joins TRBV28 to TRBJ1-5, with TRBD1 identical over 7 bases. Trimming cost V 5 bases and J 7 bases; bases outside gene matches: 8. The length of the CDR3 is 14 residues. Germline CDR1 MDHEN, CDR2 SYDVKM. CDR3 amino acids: CASSLQGRTQPQHF. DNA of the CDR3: TGTGCCAGCAGTCTACAGGGGCGCACACAGCCCCAGCATTTT.

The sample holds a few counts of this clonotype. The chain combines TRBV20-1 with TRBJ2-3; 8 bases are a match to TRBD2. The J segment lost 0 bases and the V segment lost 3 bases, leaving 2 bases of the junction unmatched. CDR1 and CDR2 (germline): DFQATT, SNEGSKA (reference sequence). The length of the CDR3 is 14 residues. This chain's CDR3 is CSASGGASTDTQYF. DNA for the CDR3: TGCAGTGCTAGCGGGGGGGCTAGCACAGATACGCAGTATTTT.

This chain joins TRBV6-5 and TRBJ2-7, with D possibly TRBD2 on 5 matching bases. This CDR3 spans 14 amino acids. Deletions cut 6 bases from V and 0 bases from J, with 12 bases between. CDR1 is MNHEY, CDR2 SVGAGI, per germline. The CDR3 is CASRPLGTSYEQYF. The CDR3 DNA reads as TGTGCCAGCAGGCCACTAGGTACCTCCTACGAGCAGTACTTC.

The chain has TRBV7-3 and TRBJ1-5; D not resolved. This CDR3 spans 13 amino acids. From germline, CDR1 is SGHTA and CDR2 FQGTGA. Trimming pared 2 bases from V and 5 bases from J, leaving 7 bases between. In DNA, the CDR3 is TGTGCCAGCAGCTTAGCGCCTGATCAGCCCCAGCATTTT. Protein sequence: CASSLAPDQPQHF.

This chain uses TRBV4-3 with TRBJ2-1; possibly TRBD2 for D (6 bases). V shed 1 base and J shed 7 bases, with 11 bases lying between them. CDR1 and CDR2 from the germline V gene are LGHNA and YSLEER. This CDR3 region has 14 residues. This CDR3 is CASSQGLDSNEQFF. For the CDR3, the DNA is TGCGCCAGCAGCCAAGGACTAGATTCAAATGAGCAGTTCTTC.

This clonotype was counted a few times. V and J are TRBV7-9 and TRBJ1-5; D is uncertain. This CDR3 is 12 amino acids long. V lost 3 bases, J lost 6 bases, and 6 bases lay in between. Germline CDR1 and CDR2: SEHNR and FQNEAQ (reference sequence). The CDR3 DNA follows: TGTGCCAGCAGCTTTCCCGGTCAGCCCCAGCATTTT. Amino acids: CASSFPGQPQHF.

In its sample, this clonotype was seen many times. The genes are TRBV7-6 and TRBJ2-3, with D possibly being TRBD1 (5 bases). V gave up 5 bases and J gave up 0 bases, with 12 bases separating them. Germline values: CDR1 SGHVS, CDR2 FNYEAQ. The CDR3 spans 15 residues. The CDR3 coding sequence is TGTGCCAGCAGCCCATCGACAGTTAGCACAGATACGCAGTATTTT. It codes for CASSPSTVSTDTQYF.

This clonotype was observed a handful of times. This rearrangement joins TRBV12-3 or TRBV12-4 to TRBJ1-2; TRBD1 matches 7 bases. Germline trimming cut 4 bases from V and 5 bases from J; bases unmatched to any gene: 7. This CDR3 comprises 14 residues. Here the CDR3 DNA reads TGTGCCAGCAGTTCCCGAATGACAGGGTATGGCTACACCTTC. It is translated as CASSSRMTGYGYTF.

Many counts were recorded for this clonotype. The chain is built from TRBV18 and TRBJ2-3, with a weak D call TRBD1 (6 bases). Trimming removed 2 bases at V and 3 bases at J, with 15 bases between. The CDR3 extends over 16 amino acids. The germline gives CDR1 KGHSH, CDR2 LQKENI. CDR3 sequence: CASSPGMAGATDTQYF. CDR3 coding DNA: TGTGCCAGCTCACCAGGGATGGCAGGGGCAACAGATACGCAGTATTTT.

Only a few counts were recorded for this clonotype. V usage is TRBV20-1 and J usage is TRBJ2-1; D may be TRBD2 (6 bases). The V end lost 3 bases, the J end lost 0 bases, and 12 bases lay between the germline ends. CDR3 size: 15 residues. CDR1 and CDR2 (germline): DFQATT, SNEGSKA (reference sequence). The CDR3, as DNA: TGCAGTGCTAGCGGGAGTAGAGGCTCCTACAATGAGCAGTTCTTC. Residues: CSASGSRGSYNEQFF.

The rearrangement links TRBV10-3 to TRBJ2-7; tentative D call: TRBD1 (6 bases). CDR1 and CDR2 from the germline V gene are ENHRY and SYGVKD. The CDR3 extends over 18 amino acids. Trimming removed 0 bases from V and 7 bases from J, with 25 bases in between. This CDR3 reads CAISESRGSRGAGREQYF. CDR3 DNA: TGTGCCATCAGTGAGTCGAGAGGTAGCAGGGGTGCAGGGCGGGAGCAGTACTTC.

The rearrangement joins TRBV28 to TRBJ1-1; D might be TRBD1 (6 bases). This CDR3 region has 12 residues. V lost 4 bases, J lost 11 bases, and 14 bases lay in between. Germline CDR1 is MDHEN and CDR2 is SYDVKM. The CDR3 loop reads CASSSRDTDAFF. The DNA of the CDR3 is TGTGCCAGCAGTTCCCGGGACACCGATGCTTTCTTT.

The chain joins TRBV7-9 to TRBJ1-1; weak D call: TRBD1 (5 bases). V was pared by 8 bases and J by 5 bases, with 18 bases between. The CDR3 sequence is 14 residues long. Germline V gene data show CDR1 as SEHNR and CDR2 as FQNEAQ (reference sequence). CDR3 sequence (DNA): TGTGCCAGCGGAAATGATAGACAGAAGACTGAAGCTTTCTTT. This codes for CASGNDRQKTEAFF.

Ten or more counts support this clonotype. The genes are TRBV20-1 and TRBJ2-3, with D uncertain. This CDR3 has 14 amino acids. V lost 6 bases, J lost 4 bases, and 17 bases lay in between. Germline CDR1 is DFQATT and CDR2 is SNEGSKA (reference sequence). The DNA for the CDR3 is TGCAGTGCCCGCCCCAACGACCTCTCAGATACGCAGTATTTT. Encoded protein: CSARPNDLSDTQYF.